Listed here are 21 T cell receptor beta chains from one sample, sequenced in a study of T cell changes during pregnancy in multiple sclerosis. TCRdb's copy holds only in-frame clones and misses some; the assay was immunoSEQ multiplex PCR. The sample contains approximately 41,000 clones, 89% of which appear only once. This specimen was CD4+ T cells from peripheral blood mononuclear cells, taken in the first trimester of pregnancy. The receptors come from a female donor with multiple sclerosis, enrolled in a pregnancy study.

J is TRBJ2-5 and V is TRBV2, with 8 bases fitting TRBD1. Germline trimming cut 6 bases from V and 3 bases from J; bases unmatched to any gene: 3. There are 13 residues in the CDR3. The V gene's germline CDR1 is SNHLY and CDR2 FYNNEI. DNA of the CDR3: TGTGCCAGCAGCCCGGACAGGGAAGAGACCCAGTACTTC. Translation gives CASSPDREETQYF.

V and J are TRBV9 and TRBJ2-7, with 14 bases fitting TRBD2. This CDR3 is built from 16 residues. CDR1 is SGDLS and CDR2 is YYNGEE in the germline V gene. V gave up 3 bases and J gave up 4 bases; unmatched junction bases: 6. CDR3 bases: TGTGCCAGCAGCGAAACCGGGACTAGCGGGAGTTACGAGCAGTACTTC. The encoded protein is CASSETGTSGSYEQYF.

The V call is TRBV5-1, the J call TRBJ1-5, with TRBD1 identical over 7 bases. In germline, CDR1 is SGHRS, CDR2 YFSETQ. V gave up 4 bases and J gave up 6 bases; unmatched junction bases: 4. This CDR3 spans 13 amino acids. The CDR3 protein is CASSLRGSQPQHF. CDR3 nucleotide sequence: TGCGCCAGCAGCCTCAGGGGGTCTCAGCCCCAGCATTTT.

The V gene is TRBV10-2, the J gene TRBJ2-7; TRBD2 matches 15 bases. V lost 4 bases, J lost 4 bases, and 8 bases stayed unmatched. This CDR3 is built from 17 residues. Germline V CDR1 and CDR2: WSHSY, SAAADI. CDR3 nucleotide sequence: TGCGCCAGCAGTGGGGGACTAGCGGGAGGTGTTGGGTACGAGCAGTACTTC. Translating it yields CASSGGLAGGVGYEQYF.

This clone was counted a single time. The V and J genes are TRBV5-1 and TRBJ2-7, with 7 bases lining up with TRBD2. V shed 1 base, J shed 4 bases, and the junction held 8 bases outside the gene matches. In germline, CDR1 is SGHRS, CDR2 YFSETQ. This CDR3 contains 15 residues. In DNA, the CDR3 is TGCGCCAGCAGCTTGTCTGTGGGAGGGCAGTACGAGCAGTACTTC. Amino acids: CASSLSVGGQYEQYF.

The chain combines TRBV6-5 with TRBJ2-7; TRBD1 aligns across 12 bases. The CDR3 loop spans 15 amino acids. After removal of 2 bases from V and 3 bases from J, the junction contained 2 bases not matched to a gene. Per the germline V gene, CDR1 is MNHEY and CDR2 is SVGAGI. The DNA of the CDR3 is TGTGCCAGCAGTTACCGGGACAGGGGGCTCTACGAGCAGTACTTC. Protein sequence: CASSYRDRGLYEQYF.

In DNA, the CDR3 is TGTGCCAGCACCTTGGGGTCGGGGGACACTGAAGCTTTCTTT. Protein sequence: CASTLGSGDTEAFF. This chain connects TRBV25-1 to TRBJ1-1; a possible D gene is TRBD1 (5 bases). Trimming shortened V by 7 bases and J by 3 bases, and 15 bases separated the two germline ends. CDR1 is MGHDK and CDR2 is SYGVNS in the germline V gene. The CDR3 runs to 14 residues.

The chain employs TRBV18 and TRBJ1-1; 12 bases fit TRBD1. From germline, CDR1 is KGHSH and CDR2 LQKENI. Trimming removed 7 bases from V and 1 base from J; junction bases left unmatched: 10. This CDR3 comprises 17 residues. The CDR3 reads CASLPGTGGLGNTEAFF. The DNA of the CDR3 is TGTGCCAGCTTACCCGGGACAGGGGGCCTAGGGAACACTGAAGCTTTCTTT.

This clone came up once. This chain connects TRBV14 to TRBJ2-7; TRBD2 matches 7 bases. V shed 4 bases and J 3 bases; nucleotides not matched to a gene: 9. This CDR3 is built from 15 residues. Germline V CDR1 and CDR2: SGHDN, FVKESK. In DNA, the CDR3 is TGTGCCAGCAGCCTCCTAAGCGGGACCCACTACGAGCAGTACTTC. Amino acids: CASSLLSGTHYEQYF.

The rearrangement links TRBV5-4 to TRBJ2-3; TRBD2 matches at 11 bases. The CDR3 sequence is 17 residues long. Germline assignment: CDR1 SGHNT and CDR2 YYREEE (reference sequence). Trimming cost V 1 base and J 3 bases; bases outside gene matches: 7. The CDR3 protein is CASSLRLAGGGTDTQYF. Written as DNA, the CDR3 is TGTGCCAGCAGCTTGCGCCTAGCGGGAGGCGGAACAGATACGCAGTATTTT.

This chain links TRBV2 with TRBJ1-5; D may be TRBD1 (5 bases). This CDR3 comprises 16 residues. Trimming took off 6 bases at V and 6 bases at J, with 21 bases between the two ends. CDR1 and CDR2 (germline): SNHLY, FYNNEI. CDR3: CASRAGLISGSQPQHF. CDR3 nucleotide sequence: TGTGCCAGCAGGGCGGGACTGATTAGCGGTAGTCAGCCCCAGCATTTT.

The chain recombines TRBV11-2 with TRBJ2-4, with 10 positions matching TRBD1. The CDR3 is made up of 14 amino acids. Germline lookup yields CDR1 SGHAT and CDR2 FQNNGV. After removal of 6 bases from V and 13 bases from J, the junction contained 12 bases not matched to a gene. CDR3 coding DNA: TGTGCCAGCAGGGTGACAGGGGGCCCCGGTGGCCAGTACTTC. As protein: CASRVTGGPGGQYF.

The rearrangement joins TRBV29-1 to TRBJ2-1; 12 bases agree with TRBD2. This CDR3 is built from 16 residues. CDR1 is SQVTM, CDR2 ANQGSEA, per germline. The trim removed 7 bases at V and 7 bases at J, leaving 14 bases unmatched. The CDR3 here is CSEVTSGRYQRNEQFF. CDR3 in DNA: TGCAGCGAAGTAACTAGCGGGAGGTATCAAAGGAATGAGCAGTTCTTC.

The chain recombines TRBV11-3 with TRBJ2-1; unclear D gene. This CDR3 is built from 15 residues. Germline V gene lookup returns CDR1 SGHNT and CDR2 YENEEA. The germline V and J ends were trimmed by 2 bases and 0 bases, with 8 bases remaining between them. This CDR3 reads CASSLSTASYNEQFF. DNA for the CDR3: TGTGCCAGCAGCTTATCTACCGCCTCCTACAATGAGCAGTTCTTC.

The chain has TRBV7-2 and TRBJ2-2; tentatively, D is TRBD1 (5 bases). Per germline, CDR1 SGHTA and CDR2 FQGNSA. The CDR3 has 14 amino acids. V was cut by 2 bases and J by 5 bases, with 9 bases left in between. CDR3 DNA sequence: TGTGCCAGCAGCTTATCCAGGGTTACCGGGGAGCTGTTTTTT. Translation gives CASSLSRVTGELFF.

This rearrangement joins TRBV28 to TRBJ2-7; 14 positions agree with TRBD2. V trimming: 9 bases; J trimming: 6 bases; junction bases outside the gene matches: 10. Germline assignment: CDR1 MDHEN and CDR2 SYDVKM. This CDR3 has 15 residues. The chain's CDR3 is CASQPPTSGRGEQYF. CDR3 DNA: TGTGCCAGTCAGCCCCCGACTAGCGGGAGGGGCGAGCAGTACTTC.

V is TRBV19 and J is TRBJ1-4; D is unclear. Germline CDR1 LNHDA, CDR2 SQIVND (reference sequence). The CDR3 runs 13 residues. The ends were cut back, 8 bases at V and 0 bases at J, with 7 bases in the middle. The CDR3 reads CASSHTTNEKLFF. The CDR3 DNA reads TGTGCCAGTTCGCACACAACTAATGAAAAACTGTTTTTT.

The genes are TRBV28 and TRBJ1-1, with a tentative D call TRBD1 (5 bases). Looked up from germline, CDR1 is MDHEN and CDR2 is SYDVKM. This CDR3 region has 15 residues. Trimming pared 4 bases from V and 3 bases from J, leaving 15 bases between. The CDR3 nucleotides are TGTGCCAGCAGTTATCCAGGGAACGAATACACTGAAGCTTTCTTT. It yields the protein CASSYPGNEYTEAFF.

This clone was seen only once. V is TRBV6-5 and J is TRBJ2-1; tentative D call: TRBD1 (6 bases). V lost 7 bases and J 8 bases, leaving 21 bases between the germline ends. The CDR3 covers 15 residues. Germline assignment: CDR1 MNHEY and CDR2 SVGAGI. The DNA of the CDR3 is TGTGCCAGCAATCGTGCTGGACAGACCACGTATGAGCAGTTCTTC. Translating it yields CASNRAGQTTYEQFF.

This clone was detected only once. This sequence joins TRBV5-4 and TRBJ2-5, with D maybe TRBD2 (7 bases). The CDR3 extends over 14 amino acids. V was clipped by 2 bases and J by 5 bases, with 13 bases between them. Germline loops: CDR1 SGHNT, CDR2 YYREEE (reference sequence). CDR3 loop: CASSFRGGAETQYF. The CDR3 DNA follows: TGTGCCAGCAGCTTTAGGGGGGGTGCGGAGACCCAGTACTTC.

For the CDR3, the DNA is TGTGCCAGCTCACCACAGGACAGGGGGTCGGATGGCTACACCTTC. Its translation is CASSPQDRGSDGYTF. V and J are TRBV18 and TRBJ1-2; 10 bases are a match to TRBD1. V lost 1 base and J lost 6; bases outside the gene matches: 5. The CDR3 is made up of 15 amino acids. Per the germline V gene, CDR1 is KGHSH and CDR2 is LQKENI.